This section outlines one TCR beta chain sequence together with its context. Clones were read by immunoSEQ multiplex PCR, and TCRdb kept only the in-frame ones, dropping some. The data hold hundreds of thousands of clones, with approximately 74% observed a single time. This sample is part of a study of shared clonotypes between healthy human individuals. Trimming removed 5 bases from V and 3 bases from J; junction bases left unmatched: 10. The CDR3 has 15 residues. The germline V gene encodes CDR1 MNHNS and CDR2 SASEGT. The source material was memory CD4+ T cells sorted from blood. Sample subset: CD45RA-negative fraction. This sequence joins TRBV6-1 and TRBJ2-7; TRBD1 matches at 7 bases. The clonotype was recovered from a woman in her 30s in good health. The CDR3, as DNA: TGTGCCAGCAGTCTGACAGGGTGGGAAGACTACGAGCAGTACTTC. This codes for CASSLTGWEDYEQYF.